This passage covers 14 T cell receptor beta chains from one sample sequenced in a study of CD8 T cells in Susac syndrome. The authors reverse transcribed roughly 0.5 to 1 ug RNA with random hexamers. TCRdb re-called the immunoSEQ multiplex PCR reads through MiXCR, storing one row per CDR3 protein. The data hold about 66,000 distinct CDR3 sequences, with approximately 94% observed a single time. Sequencing used CD8+ T cells from PBMCs. These receptors all come from a human donor with multiple sclerosis.

This chain uses TRBV7-6 with TRBJ2-7; D is unresolved. Trimming left V 5 bases short and J 5 bases short, with 16 bases between. Germline loops: CDR1 SGHVS, CDR2 FNYEAQ. CDR3 size: 14 residues. This CDR3 reads CASSDKLGRNEQYF. The DNA for the CDR3 is TGTGCCAGCAGCGATAAGTTGGGAAGGAACGAGCAGTACTTC.

This chain connects TRBV19 to TRBJ2-2, with D perhaps TRBD1 (5 bases). The CDR3 spans 14 residues. V lost 6 bases to trimming and J lost 2 bases, with 10 bases between them. Germline assignment: CDR1 LNHDA and CDR2 SQIVND (reference sequence). This CDR3 is CASRPGPNTGELFF. The CDR3 nucleotides are TGTGCCAGTAGGCCAGGGCCCAACACCGGGGAGCTGTTTTTT.

The rearrangement joins TRBV6-5 to TRBJ2-5, with no clear D. V was clipped by 0 bases and J by 3 bases, with 5 bases between them. The V gene's germline CDR1 is MNHEY and CDR2 SVGAGI. The length of the CDR3 is 13 residues. Here the CDR3 DNA reads TGTGCCAGCAGTTACTCACAAAAAGAGACCCAGTACTTC. Residues: CASSYSQKETQYF.

This rearrangement joins TRBV28 to TRBJ2-3; no clear D gene. Germline V lookup: CDR1 MDHEN, CDR2 SYDVKM. This CDR3 is 13 amino acids long. The V end was cut by 3 bases, the J end by 2 bases, with 6 bases between. The CDR3 protein is CASSLSVTDTQYF. The CDR3 DNA follows: TGTGCCAGCAGTTTGTCAGTCACAGATACGCAGTATTTT.

This sequence joins TRBV5-1 and TRBJ2-3, with D possibly matching TRBD2 (6 bases). The germline V and J ends were trimmed by 0 bases and 3 bases, with 8 bases remaining between them. CDR1 SGHRS and CDR2 YFSETQ come from the germline V gene. This CDR3 is built from 14 residues. The CDR3 loop reads CASSLVEGTDTQYF. CDR3 in DNA: TGCGCCAGCAGCTTGGTGGAGGGGACAGATACGCAGTATTTT.

This chain connects TRBV18 to TRBJ1-1, with a tentative D call TRBD1 (5 bases). V shed 3 bases and J shed 6 bases, with 26 bases lying between them. This CDR3 is 18 amino acids long. The germline V gene has CDR1 KGHSH and CDR2 LQKENI. This CDR3 is CASSPGGGDPEGAPEAFF. CDR3 DNA sequence: TGTGCCAGCTCACCGGGTGGGGGTGATCCGGAAGGGGCCCCTGAAGCTTTCTTT.

The chain carries TRBV7-8 and TRBJ2-1; 8 nucleotides match TRBD2. This CDR3 comprises 14 residues. With 1 base clipped from V and 10 bases from J, the junction kept 6 bases outside the gene matches. The germline V gene has CDR1 SGHVS and CDR2 FQNEAQ. CDR3 region: CASSLGQGGGEQFF. In DNA, the CDR3 is TGTGCCAGCAGCTTAGGTCAGGGCGGGGGGGAGCAGTTCTTC.

The chain recombines TRBV27 with TRBJ2-2; 12 bases align to TRBD2. The ends lost 4 bases at V and 5 bases at J; junction bases unmatched: 2. The CDR3 length is 15 residues. Per germline, CDR1 MNHEY and CDR2 SMNVEV (reference sequence). CDR3 coding DNA: TGTGCCAGCAGTTCGACTAGCGGGAGTACCGGGGAGCTGTTTTTT. Translating it yields CASSSTSGSTGELFF.

The chain recombines TRBV12-3 or TRBV12-4 with TRBJ2-2, with TRBD2 as a possible D gene (6 bases). V lost 11 bases to trimming and J lost 4 bases, with 14 bases between them. This CDR3 has 13 residues. The CDR3 DNA follows: TGTGCCGGACGACTAGGCAGCACCGGGGAGCTGTTTTTT. Protein sequence: CAGRLGSTGELFF.

V usage is TRBV9 and J usage is TRBJ2-1; TRBD1 might be the D (5 bases). CDR1 and CDR2 from the germline V gene are SGDLS and YYNGEE. Trimming left V 4 bases short and J 5 bases short, with 13 bases between. CDR3 size: 14 residues. CDR3 nucleotide sequence: TGTGCCAGCAGCACCCGACAGTCACACAATGAGCAGTTCTTC. It translates to CASSTRQSHNEQFF.

The chain joins TRBV6-4 to TRBJ2-3, with 8 positions matching TRBD2. Unmatched junction bases numbered 8, after V lost 4 bases and J lost 2 bases. CDR3 size: 16 residues. Germline loops: CDR1 MRHNA, CDR2 SNTAGT. The CDR3: CASSGREGRDTDTQYF. The DNA of the CDR3 is TGTGCCAGCAGTGGTCGGGAGGGCCGCGACACAGATACGCAGTATTTT.

The chain carries TRBV2 and TRBJ2-7; TRBD1 aligns across 7 bases. With 6 bases clipped from V and 0 bases from J, the junction kept 8 bases outside the gene matches. The CDR3 covers 15 residues. CDR1 and CDR2 from the germline V gene are SNHLY and FYNNEI. CDR3 sequence reads: CASSATGASSYEQYF. The CDR3 DNA is TGTGCCAGCAGCGCAACAGGGGCCAGCTCCTACGAGCAGTACTTC.

The chain recombines TRBV5-6 with TRBJ1-2, with D perhaps matching TRBD1 (6 bases). Germline V gene lookup returns CDR1 SGHDT and CDR2 YYEEEE. The V end was cut by 2 bases, the J end by 5 bases, with 16 bases between. This CDR3 region has 15 residues. CDR3 nucleotide sequence: TGTGCCAGCAGCTTTGACAGGCCTTGGGGTTATGGCTACACCTTC. Translated, it gives CASSFDRPWGYGYTF.

The rearrangement joins TRBV7-2 to TRBJ2-4; perhaps TRBD1 as D (6 bases). The CDR3 contains 15 residues. Germline V gene lookup returns CDR1 SGHTA and CDR2 FQGNSA. Trimming removed 5 bases at V and 1 base at J, with 12 bases between. The CDR3 reads CASSGTPSAKNIQYF. The DNA for the CDR3 is TGTGCCAGCAGCGGGACACCCTCGGCCAAAAACATTCAGTACTTC.